This entry concerns a single T cell receptor (beta chain). This clone was seen once. Its specific antigen is unknown. Base qualities are not at hand, and no much larger clone is one base apart. The data were taken from a study of shared clonotypes between healthy human individuals (dated by TCRdb to about 2020). For context, the study as a whole: The cohort included three men and a couple of women between 18 and 49 years of age. To estimate repertoire size and how much clonotype sharing occurs between individuals, the study deeply sequenced the blood TCR repertoires of roughly 5 healthy adults. To increase sequencing depth and limit assay-specific biases, TCR repertoire library preparation and sequencing were carried out by different laboratories using diverse techniques. Per donor, leukapheresis produced somewhere between about 0.94 and 9 billion PBMCs.

The investigation overall reported the following: Only blood was sampled, and tissue TCR repertoires likely differ from those in blood. Pairwise subsampling indicated that sequencing depth was expected to affect the degree of clonotype sharing among donors. The genetic and exposure-history diversity represented was limited by the small number of donors.

Trimming takes 0 bases from V and 1 base from J, and the germline ends sit 9 bases apart. From the germline V gene (reference sequence), CDR1 is LNHNV and CDR2 is YYDKDF. The CDR3 has 15 amino acids, counting the end cysteine and phenylalanine. CDR3 DNA is the only sequence kept; it has 45 bases, read in frame from the first base. Using the deep immunoSEQ assay, multiplex PCR amplified TCR CDR3 regions from genomic DNA. Genomic DNA extracted from each cell subset was distributed evenly over all wells of several immunoSEQ 96-well plates, and each plate served as one replicate. For unsorted PBMC, 300 to 350 ng genomic DNA, equal to 25,000 to 35,000 T cell genomes, was loaded into each replicate PCR. Ten immunoSEQ deep assay plates were used to sequence unsorted PBMC genomic DNA. The purified libraries were quantified using a Qubit 3.0 fluorometer, sized with a Bioanalyzer 2100, and then quantified again using the KAPA Library Quantification kit. Every immunoSEQ 96-well plate was sequenced on a separate single-read 150-cycle Illumina NextSeq 550 flow cell. As for the original processing: Because only junctional sequences without quality scores were contained in the immunoSEQ output, filtering matching that applied to full-length reads could not be performed. To assign V/J genes and CDR3, sequences were annotated against IMGT germline references using PyIR, a Python wrapper for IgBLAST v1.9. Reads with weak V/J assignments (E-value above 1e-6), missing CDR3, stop codons, out-of-frame junctions, or ambiguous translated residues were removed. V3J clonotypes were defined by identical inferred V gene, J gene, and CDR3 amino acid sequence. To compute the percentage overlap between repertoires, the number of shared unique clonotypes was divided by the size of the smaller repertoire. Three approaches were used to assess repertoire richness: RTK rarefaction, the Chao1 estimator, and Recon v2.1 estimates of unobserved clonotypes. In its TCRdb copy, this immuneACCESS table keeps in-frame sequences only and misses some clones. Where compared with another copy, unresolved V genes explain less than half of these, and the others have no known cause. V, J and clone size are taken as reported in that table, and D and trimming were inferred from the DNA itself. This sample has about 480,000 clones in its table, and 79% of those were observed once. The leading ten clones occupy 10% to 15% of the sample.

The donors were healthy, HIV-negative adults who had no recently reported acute infections or vaccinations. Only Caucasian adults living in Nashville, Tennessee, USA were represented among the donors. For unsorted samples, 80 million to 100 million PBMCs were counted, and genomic DNA was extracted using the QIAamp DNA Blood Mini kit. Blood was obtained by leukapheresis, after which PBMCs were separated by Ficoll-Histopaque density gradient centrifugation and cryopreserved in liquid nitrogen vapor phase. In this chain, TRBV15 is recombined with TRBJ2-5; confidence is insufficient to name the D gene. Sequenced sample: PBMCs. The sequence was collected from a woman aged 40 to 50 in good health. Some clones in this sample may be carry-over from other donors' samples. CDR3 region: CATSRDKGFQETQYF. The sequenced DNA is TGTGCCACCAGCAGAGATAAGGGCTTCCAAGAGACCCAGTACTTC.